The present TCR beta chain was sequenced within a study of T cell responses to AZD1222 COVID-19 vaccine. Second doses were pooled across both intervals (about 4 or about 12 weeks). Overall study findings and caveats: With two AZD1222 doses given, Spike-specific TCR breadth and depth both rose. The donors showed a predominance of white British ancestry and of females, with possible underestimation of clonal diversity. CD4 TCRs covered the whole spike, strongest at regions 160-218 and 743-854.

Sequenced by immunoSEQ multiplex PCR; TCRdb stores in-frame clones only, minus some. The sample records under 40,000 clones, around 82% being singletons. The sample holds a few counts of this clone. Its antigen is unidentified. The clonotype originates from an adult who received the AZD1222 COVID-19 vaccine. The specimen comprised peripheral blood, sampled 28 days after the second AZD1222 dose.

Here the CDR3 DNA reads TGTGCCAGCTCACTCTTCGGACGGAACACTGAAGCTTTCTTT. Amino acids: CASSLFGRNTEAFF. This chain joins TRBV18 and TRBJ1-1; D is uncertain. The CDR3 contains 14 residues. Germline V gene sequence: CDR1 KGHSH, CDR2 LQKENI. Trimming pared 4 bases from V and 1 base from J, leaving 10 bases between. Using reference TRBV18 and TRBJ1-1 for the parts outside the CDR3, the full variable domain is NAGVMQNPRHLVRRRGQEARLRCSPMKGHSHVYWYRQLPEEGLKFMVYLQKENIIDESGMPKERFSAEFPKEGPSILRIQQVVRGDSAAYFCASSLFGRNTEAFFGQGTRLTVV.